The 18 T cell receptor beta chains in this list originate from one sample, sequenced in a study of T-cell reconstitution after alpha-beta-depleted transplantation in children. Unique molecular identifiers were incorporated into the prepared TCRbeta library. Each CDR3 protein gets one entry after TCRdb re-called the PCR reads with MiXCR. The repertoire holds 500,000 or so distinct CDR3 sequences, with around a third as singletons. The sequencing used PBMCs from the stem cell graft donor, collected from the stem cell graft. Receptor source: a human donor who donated a stem cell graft to a child with aplastic anemia.

This chain connects TRBV20-1 to TRBJ1-4, with 7 bases that match TRBD1. This CDR3 is built from 18 residues. Germline V gene sequence: CDR1 DFQATT, CDR2 SNEGSKA (reference sequence). V lost 1 base, J lost 8 bases, and 19 bases stayed unmatched. DNA for the CDR3: TGCAGTGCTAGAGTACGAGGGACAGCAAGGGGAGGTCGGGAAAAACTGTTTTTT. Protein sequence: CSARVRGTARGGREKLFF.

The V gene is TRBV20-1, the J gene TRBJ2-7, with 11 bases aligning to TRBD2. This CDR3 region has 14 residues. CDR1 and CDR2 from the germline V gene are DFQATT and SNEGSKA (reference sequence). The ends lost 0 bases at V and 4 bases at J; junction bases unmatched: 2. The DNA for the CDR3 is TGCAGTGCTAGAGATCCTAGCGGGAGGTACGAGCAGTACTTC. This sequence encodes CSARDPSGRYEQYF.

The gene calls are TRBV12-3 or TRBV12-4 and TRBJ1-5; D is perhaps TRBD1 (6 bases). The V gene lost 5 bases and the J gene lost 0 bases, with 8 bases spanning the gap. The CDR3 has 14 residues. As DNA, the CDR3 is TGTGCCAGCAGTGTGGACAGTAGCAATCAGCCCCAGCATTTT. This sequence encodes CASSVDSSNQPQHF.

This chain links TRBV12-5 with TRBJ1-2; 7 bases agree with TRBD1. V trimming: 3 bases; J trimming: 7 bases; junction bases outside the gene matches: 5. This CDR3 contains 13 residues. CDR1 and CDR2 from the germline V gene are LGHNT and FRNRAP. In DNA, the CDR3 is TGTGCTAGTGGTTTCGACAGGGCGGGTGGCTACACCTTC. Protein: CASGFDRAGGYTF. Full variable domain (outside the CDR3, taken from reference TRBV12-5 and TRBJ1-2): DARVTQTPRHKVTEMGQEVTMRCQPILGHNTVFWYRQTMMQGLELLAYFRNRAPLDDSGMPKDRFSAEMPDATLATLKIQPSEPRDSAVYFCASGFDRAGGYTFGSGTRLTVV.

This rearrangement joins TRBV6-2 or TRBV6-3 to TRBJ2-3, with 8 bases identical to TRBD1. V trimming: 2 bases; J trimming: 5 bases; junction bases outside the gene matches: 6. Germline V gene data show CDR1 as MNHEY and CDR2 as SVGEGT. The CDR3 length is 15 residues. CDR3 sequence reads: CASSYRRGLGDTQYF. The CDR3 DNA reads as TGTGCCAGCAGTTACCGCAGGGGGCTCGGAGATACGCAGTATTTT.

This chain joins TRBV5-1 and TRBJ1-3, with D uncertain. V lost 0 bases to trimming and J lost 3 bases, with 7 bases between them. CDR1 and CDR2 from the germline V gene are SGHRS and YFSETQ. This CDR3 has 14 amino acids. CDR3 DNA sequence: TGCGCCAGCAGCTTGGAATCTTTTGGAAACACCATATATTTT. Amino acid sequence: CASSLESFGNTIYF.

This clonotype occurred many times. The chain uses TRBV12-3 or TRBV12-4 and TRBJ2-3; TRBD1 matches 12 bases. This CDR3 is 14 amino acids long. With 6 bases clipped from V and 5 bases from J, the junction kept 3 bases outside the gene matches. This CDR3 is CASRWDRGRDTQYF. The CDR3 region has the DNA TGTGCCAGCAGATGGGACAGGGGGCGAGATACGCAGTATTTT.

This clonotype was seen only a few times. The rearrangement uses TRBV19 and TRBJ1-1, with unresolved D. CDR1 is LNHDA and CDR2 is SQIVND in the germline V gene (reference sequence). With 2 bases removed from V and 3 bases from J, the gap between germline ends came to 7 bases. CDR3 length: 13 amino acids. CDR3 sequence: CASSINRDTEAFF. CDR3 sequence (DNA): TGTGCCAGTAGTATAAATAGGGACACTGAAGCTTTCTTT.

This chain joins TRBV12-3 or TRBV12-4 and TRBJ1-3; tentatively, D is TRBD1 (6 bases). V dropped 6 bases and J dropped 0 bases, with 15 bases sitting between them. This CDR3 region has 16 residues. The CDR3 is CASSILKGGSGNTIYF. The CDR3 region has the DNA TGTGCCAGCAGCATACTTAAAGGGGGCTCTGGAAACACCATATATTTT.

This clonotype has more than one count but fewer than ten. This chain links TRBV11-2 with TRBJ1-4; a possible D gene is TRBD1 (6 bases). Germline CDR1 and CDR2: SGHAT and FQNNGV. V lost 6 bases and J lost 6, with 17 bases in between. The CDR3 is 15 amino acids. CDR3 sequence (DNA): TGTGCCAGCAGACCTACAGGGAACTCCGATGAAAAACTGTTTTTT. This codes for CASRPTGNSDEKLFF.

This clonotype was detected only a few times. V usage is TRBV28 and J usage is TRBJ2-7; TRBD1 matches at 8 bases. The germline gives CDR1 MDHEN, CDR2 SYDVKM. J gave up 1 base and V 6 bases, and 8 bases lay outside the gene matches. This CDR3 has 15 amino acids. The CDR3 region is CASRSGTGSSYEQYF. The CDR3 DNA is TGTGCCAGCAGGTCCGGGACAGGCTCTTCCTACGAGCAGTACTTC. Complete variable domain (other parts from reference TRBV28 and TRBJ2-7): DVKVTQSSRYLVKRTGEKVFLECVQDMDHENMFWYRQDPGLGLRLIYFSYDVKMKEKGDIPEGYSVSREKKERFSLILESASTNQTSMYLCASRSGTGSSYEQYFGPGTRLTVT.

This sequence joins TRBV25-1 and TRBJ1-1; D is ambiguous. The germline V gene encodes CDR1 MGHDK and CDR2 SYGVNS. Trimming left V 8 bases short and J 1 base short, with 14 bases between. The CDR3 has 14 residues. CDR3 sequence (DNA): TGTGCCAGCCGGCCACACCCAGAGAACACTGAAGCTTTCTTT. Translating gives CASRPHPENTEAFF.

The chain uses TRBV7-2 and TRBJ2-2; 13 bases match TRBD2. V was pared by 5 bases and J by 2 bases, with 5 bases of the junction left unmatched. Per the germline V gene, CDR1 is SGHTA and CDR2 is FQGNSA. The CDR3 runs 17 residues. The CDR3 DNA follows: TGTGCCAGCAGCGAGGGACTAGCGGGAACTAACACCGGGGAGCTGTTTTTT. It codes for CASSEGLAGTNTGELFF. The full variable domain, rest sourced from reference TRBV7-2 and TRBJ2-2, is GAGVSQSPSNKVTEKGKDVELRCDPISGHTALYWYRQSLGQGLEFLIYFQGNSAPDKSGLPSDRFSAERTGGSVSTLTIQRTQQEDSAVYLCASSEGLAGTNTGELFFGEGSRLTVL.

The J gene is TRBJ2-7, the V gene TRBV7-8, with TRBD1 matching over 8 bases. CDR1 is SGHVS, CDR2 FQNEAQ, per germline. The CDR3 sequence is 13 residues long. V lost 5 bases and J lost 5; bases outside the gene matches: 5. The CDR3 spells CASSPGQGHEQYF. In nucleotides, the CDR3 is TGTGCCAGCAGCCCCGGACAGGGCCACGAGCAGTACTTC.

This chain joins TRBV6-2 or TRBV6-3 and TRBJ2-7, with D tentatively TRBD2 (6 bases). V gave up 5 bases and J gave up 3 bases, with 20 bases separating them. The CDR3 has 16 amino acids. CDR1 MNHEY and CDR2 SVGEGT come from the germline V gene. CDR3 sequence: CASSTPGGDLRYEQYF. The CDR3 nucleotides read TGTGCCAGCAGTACGCCCGGAGGGGATTTACGCTACGAGCAGTACTTC.

The chain couples TRBV25-1 to TRBJ2-1; no clear D gene. V was pared by 8 bases and J by 6 bases, with 8 bases between. The germline V gene has CDR1 MGHDK and CDR2 SYGVNS. The CDR3 is made up of 11 amino acids. Written as DNA, the CDR3 is TGTGCCAGCTACTGGGTCAATGAGCAGTTCTTC. Translating gives CASYWVNEQFF.

The V and J genes are TRBV29-1 and TRBJ1-4; D gene uncertain. Trimming pared 5 bases from V and 4 bases from J, leaving 14 bases between. The germline V gene has CDR1 SQVTM and CDR2 ANQGSEA. The length of the CDR3 is 14 residues. CDR3: CSVRVLGLNEKLFF. The CDR3 DNA follows: TGCAGCGTTCGTGTGCTTGGGCTTAATGAAAAACTGTTTTTT.

The rearrangement uses TRBV5-1 and TRBJ2-2; D possibly corresponds to TRBD1 (5 bases). Deletions cut 1 base from V and 1 base from J, with 8 bases between. The length of the CDR3 is 15 residues. Looked up from germline, CDR1 is SGHRS and CDR2 is YFSETQ. The CDR3 coding sequence is TGCGCCAGCAGCTTGTGGCAGGGGAACACCGGGGAGCTGTTTTTT. This sequence encodes CASSLWQGNTGELFF.